Included here is one TCR beta chain sequence, with context. Generated by immunoSEQ multiplex PCR, the TCRdb table keeps only in-frame clones and is missing some. The table lists some 43,000 clones, about 88% of them singletons. These data originate in a study of OX40 agonist ivuxolimab in advanced cancers. The germline gives CDR1 MNHEY, CDR2 SMNVEV (reference sequence). V lost 4 bases and J lost 6, with 16 bases in between. The CDR3 runs to 15 residues. This TCR was sampled from an adult with an advanced solid tumor such as melanoma, head and neck, liver or kidney cancer. Sequenced here: CD4+ or CD8+ T cells sorted from blood, sampled in a trial of the OX40 agonist ivuxolimab. The V call is TRBV27, the J call TRBJ2-1; D is tentatively TRBD1 or TRBD2 (5 bases each). CDR3 sequence: CASSSDGWGSNEQFF. The CDR3 nucleotides read TGTGCCAGCAGTTCGGACGGGTGGGGGAGCAATGAGCAGTTCTTC.